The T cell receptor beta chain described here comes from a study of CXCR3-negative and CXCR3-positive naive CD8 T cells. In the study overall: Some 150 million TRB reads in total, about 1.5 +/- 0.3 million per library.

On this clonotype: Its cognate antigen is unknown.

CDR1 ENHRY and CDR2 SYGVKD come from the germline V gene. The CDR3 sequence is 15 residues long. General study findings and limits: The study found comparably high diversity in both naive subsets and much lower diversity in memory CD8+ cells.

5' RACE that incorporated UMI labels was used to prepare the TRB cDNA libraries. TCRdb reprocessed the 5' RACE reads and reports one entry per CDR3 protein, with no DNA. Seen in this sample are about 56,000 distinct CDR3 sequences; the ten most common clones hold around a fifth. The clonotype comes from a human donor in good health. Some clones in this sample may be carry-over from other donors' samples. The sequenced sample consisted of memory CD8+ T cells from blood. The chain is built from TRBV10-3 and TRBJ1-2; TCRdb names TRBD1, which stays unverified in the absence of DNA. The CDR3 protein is CAISDEDRGPDGYTF.